Sequencing of this T cell receptor beta chain was carried out in a study of blood T cell repertoires in COVID-19. Study in general: Whether acute or convalescent, the COVID-19 samples came from the United States, Italy and Spain. From T cells, B-cell-depleted T cells, or PBMCs came the material, which was cDNA or gDNA.

Between the trimmed V and J ends, which lost 5 bases and 4 bases, there was a span of 14 bases. The CDR3 loop spans 14 amino acids. Germline V gene data show CDR1 as KGHDR and CDR2 as SFDVKD. Participants' reported clinical history set cohort assignment. Donors in Cohort 3 who had recovered were those with two negative PCRs, healthcare professional clearance, or resolution of their symptoms. Assay used: immunoSEQ multiplex PCR; TCRdb lists only in-frame clones, some missing. In the table there are 150,000 to 200,000 clones, approximately 88% of which are singletons. J is TRBJ2-7 and V is TRBV24-1, with D possibly TRBD1 on 6 matching bases. Sequencing input: PBMCs or T cells enriched from blood (not recorded which). The clonotype originates from a woman between 18 and 29 years old who had recovered from COVID-19. The CDR3 loop is CATSGDGRGYEQYF. The CDR3 nucleotides read TGTGCCACCAGTGGTGACGGCAGGGGATACGAGCAGTACTTC.